A selection of T cell receptor beta chains follows, all from one sample in a study of Ad26.COV2.S vaccination and SARS-CoV-2 variants. Only in-frame clones appear in the TCRdb table, and some are missing; sequencing was by immunoSEQ multiplex PCR. The sample includes some 460,000 clones, roughly nine tenths of them seen just once. Sequencing used peripheral blood, obtained in a trial of Ad26.COV2.S vaccine versus placebo. All receptors come from a person aged 18-60 years who received the Ad26.COV2.S COVID-19 vaccine or a placebo. Each CDR3 is given with its conserved first and last residue. D genes are given only for firm matches.

CDR3aa: CASSDRAGGGYEQYF
CDR3nt: TGTGCCAGCAGTGACAGGGCAGGGGGCGGATACGAGCAGTACTTC
len: 15
d_gene: TRBD1
j_gene: TRBJ2-7
v_gene: TRBV25-1

CDR3aa: CASSTHRVKGELFF
CDR3nt: TGTGCCAGCAGTACACACAGGGTGAAGGGGGAGCTGTTTTTT
len: 14
d_gene: -
j_gene: TRBJ2-2
v_gene: TRBV9

CDR3aa: CASAERGYTF
CDR3nt: TGTGCCAGCGCAGAGAGGGGCTACACCTTC
len: 10
d_gene: -
j_gene: TRBJ1-2
v_gene: TRBV6-5

CDR3aa: CASSTKERTSGFF
CDR3nt: TGTGCCAGCAGCACTAAAGAACGGACTAGCGGCTTCTTC
len: 13
d_gene: TRBD2
j_gene: TRBJ2-1
v_gene: TRBV2

CDR3aa: CASSRTQFPHQPQHF
CDR3nt: TGTGCCAGCAGTCGGACACAGTTCCCCCATCAGCCCCAGCATTTT
len: 15
d_gene: -
j_gene: TRBJ1-5
v_gene: TRBV7-8

CDR3aa: CASSFVGTALNTGELFF
CDR3nt: TGTGCCAGCAGCTTTGTTGGGACAGCATTGAACACCGGGGAGCTGTTTTTT
len: 17
d_gene: TRBD1
j_gene: TRBJ2-2
v_gene: TRBV7-2

CDR3aa: CASSLAPANYGYTF
CDR3nt: TGTGCCAGCAGCTTAGCCCCGGCTAACTATGGCTACACCTTC
len: 14
d_gene: -
j_gene: TRBJ1-2
v_gene: TRBV7-9

CDR3aa: CASSSVGSPLHF
CDR3nt: TGTGCCAGCAGTTCGGTGGGTTCACCCCTCCACTTT
len: 12
d_gene: -
j_gene: TRBJ1-6
v_gene: TRBV12-3/TRBV12-4

CDR3aa: CASSSGRRNQPQHF
CDR3nt: TGTGCCAGCAGTTCGGGGCGGAGGAATCAGCCCCAGCATTTT
len: 14
d_gene: -
j_gene: TRBJ1-5
v_gene: TRBV27

CDR3aa: CAWRNDVHTEAFF
CDR3nt: TGTGCCTGGAGAAATGACGTCCACACTGAAGCTTTCTTT
len: 13
d_gene: -
j_gene: TRBJ1-1
v_gene: TRBV30

CDR3aa: CASSTRDSSSYEQYF
CDR3nt: TGTGCCAGCAGCACCCGGGACAGCAGCTCCTACGAGCAGTACTTC
len: 15
d_gene: TRBD1
j_gene: TRBJ2-7
v_gene: TRBV5-4

CDR3aa: CASSRPTGGKAFF
CDR3nt: TGTGCCAGCAGCCGCCCTACAGGGGGTAAAGCTTTCTTT
len: 13
d_gene: TRBD1
j_gene: TRBJ1-1
v_gene: TRBV11-2

CDR3aa: CASSQLGASYEQYF
CDR3nt: TGTGCCAGCAGCCAACTAGGGGCCTCCTACGAGCAGTACTTC
len: 14
d_gene: -
j_gene: TRBJ2-7
v_gene: TRBV3-1/TRBV3-2

CDR3aa: CATSRPGQGYYEQYF
CDR3nt: TGTGCCACCAGCAGACCGGGACAGGGGTACTACGAGCAGTACTTC
len: 15
d_gene: TRBD1
j_gene: TRBJ2-7
v_gene: TRBV15

CDR3aa: CASSPSWRELFF
CDR3nt: TGTGCCAGCAGCCCAAGCTGGCGGGAGTTGTTCTTC
len: 12
d_gene: TRBD2
j_gene: TRBJ2-1
v_gene: TRBV14

CDR3aa: CAISEGLAGGSTGELFF
CDR3nt: TGTGCCATCAGTGAGGGACTAGCGGGAGGATCAACCGGGGAGCTGTTTTTT
len: 17
d_gene: TRBD2
j_gene: TRBJ2-2
v_gene: TRBV10-3

CDR3aa: CASSSGVTYEQYF
CDR3nt: TGTGCCAGCAGCTCCGGGGTTACCTACGAGCAGTACTTC
len: 13
d_gene: -
j_gene: TRBJ2-7
v_gene: TRBV5-6

CDR3aa: CASSPLVDRQSTGNTIYF
CDR3nt: TGTGCCAGCAGCCCCCTCGTAGACAGACAATCTACTGGAAACACCATATATTTT
len: 18
d_gene: -
j_gene: TRBJ1-3
v_gene: TRBV7-2

CDR3aa: CASSFGRESTQYF
CDR3nt: TGTGCCAGCAGCTTCGGGCGGGAGAGTACGCAGTATTTT
len: 13
d_gene: TRBD2
j_gene: TRBJ2-3
v_gene: TRBV5-5

CDR3aa: CASIGKLAAFNEQFF
CDR3nt: TGTGCCAGCATCGGGAAACTAGCGGCATTCAATGAGCAGTTCTTC
len: 15
d_gene: TRBD2
j_gene: TRBJ2-1
v_gene: TRBV27

CDR3aa: CASSLTGTSGRTYF
CDR3nt: TGCGCCAGCAGCTTAACCGGGACTAGCGGGAGGACCTACTTC
len: 14
d_gene: TRBD2
j_gene: TRBJ2-7
v_gene: TRBV5-1

CDR3aa: CASSAQQGISGNTIYF
CDR3nt: TGTGCCAGCAGCGCCCAACAGGGGATCTCTGGAAACACCATATATTTT
len: 16
d_gene: TRBD1
j_gene: TRBJ1-3
v_gene: TRBV9

CDR3aa: CASSGSNTDTQYF
CDR3nt: TGTGCCAGCAGTGGGTCCAACACAGATACGCAGTATTTT
len: 13
d_gene: -
j_gene: TRBJ2-3
v_gene: TRBV28

CDR3aa: CAIRWAGDSETQYF
CDR3nt: TGTGCCATCAGGTGGGCGGGGGACTCGGAGACCCAGTACTTC
len: 14
d_gene: TRBD2
j_gene: TRBJ2-5
v_gene: TRBV10-3

CDR3aa: CATSEAGGQPQHF
CDR3nt: TGTGCCACCAGTGAAGCAGGGGGCCAGCCCCAGCATTTT
len: 13
d_gene: TRBD1
j_gene: TRBJ1-5
v_gene: TRBV24-1